The 28 T cell receptor beta chains reported below all come from one sample, sequenced in a study of shared clonotypes between healthy human individuals (dated by TCRdb to 2020 to 2021). Library preparation used the immunoSEQ multiplex PCR assay. TCRdb obtained this table from immuneACCESS and retained in-frame rearrangements with V and J assigned. These tables miss some clones; where compared with another copy, unresolved V genes account for less than half of the shortfall, and the remainder is unexplained. This sample holds about 2.3 million clones; 80% to 95% were observed only once. The ten most abundant clones make up 0.3% to 0.45% of the sample. Sequencing was carried out using naive CD4+ T cells from PBMCs. The sample's cell subset or site label, decoded: CD45RA+ positively selected. The receptors originated from a young man in good health. Some clones in this sample may be carry-over from other donors' samples.

The V call is TRBV5-4, the J call TRBJ1-4; TRBD1 might be the D (5 bases). V dropped 0 bases and J dropped 8 bases, with 14 bases sitting between them. Per the germline V gene, CDR1 is SGHNT and CDR2 is YYREEE (reference sequence). CDR3 size: 15 residues. The CDR3 is CASSLGPGAGEKLFF. CDR3 coding DNA: TGTGCCAGCAGCTTGGGGCCCGGGGCGGGGGAAAAACTGTTTTTT.

The V call is TRBV4-1, the J call TRBJ2-3; tentative D call: TRBD2 (6 bases). CDR3 length: 16 amino acids. Germline assignment: CDR1 MGHRA and CDR2 YSYEKL. V lost 4 bases to trimming and J lost 2 bases, with 16 bases between them. The CDR3 reads CASSPRGRLPTDTQYF. CDR3 nucleotides: TGCGCCAGCAGCCCGCGGGGCCGACTCCCCACAGATACGCAGTATTTT.

This rearrangement joins TRBV12-5 to TRBJ2-7; D ambiguous. Germline V gene sequence: CDR1 LGHNT, CDR2 FRNRAP. V lost 7 bases and J lost 0, with 22 bases in between. The CDR3 loop spans 17 amino acids. The CDR3 DNA reads as TGTGCTAGTGCTCCCTCGGCTGCCGTGGAGATCTCCTACGAGCAGTACTTC. Translation gives CASAPSAAVEISYEQYF.

The J gene is TRBJ2-7, the V gene TRBV5-1; 8 bases are shared with TRBD1. The CDR3 contains 15 residues. The V and J ends lost 0 bases and 7 bases, in that order; junction bases with no gene match: 9. CDR1 SGHRS and CDR2 YFSETQ come from the germline V gene. DNA of the CDR3: TGCGCCAGCAGCTTGGATGGGACAGGTCCAGTGGAGCAGTACTTC. Its translation: CASSLDGTGPVEQYF.

The J gene is TRBJ2-2, the V gene TRBV5-1, with 7 bases that match TRBD2. J lost 4 bases, V lost 1 base, and 4 bases had no gene match. Germline V gives CDR1 SGHRS, CDR2 YFSETQ. The CDR3 is made up of 15 amino acids. DNA of the CDR3: TGCGCCAGCAGCTTGTTGGGAGGGAGCACCGGGGAGCTGTTTTTT. Translation gives CASSLLGGSTGELFF.

The rearrangement links TRBV5-6 to TRBJ1-4, with D perhaps TRBD1 (5 bases). CDR3 length: 14 residues. Germline V CDR1 and CDR2: SGHDT, YYEEEE. Between the trimmed V and J ends, which lost 2 bases and 8 bases, there was a span of 13 bases. The CDR3 loop is CASSFFGGEEKLFF. CDR3 sequence (DNA): TGTGCCAGCAGCTTCTTCGGGGGGGAGGAAAAACTGTTTTTT.

The CDR3 is CASSQGLLFSYEQYF. For the CDR3, the DNA is TGCGCCAGCAGCCAAGGACTCTTGTTCTCCTACGAGCAGTACTTC. The rearrangement joins TRBV5-1 to TRBJ2-7; the D gene is possibly TRBD2 (5 bases). Per the germline V gene, CDR1 is SGHRS and CDR2 is YFSETQ. V dropped 4 bases and J dropped 0 bases, with 14 bases sitting between them. CDR3 length: 15 residues.

This clone appeared a single time. V and J are TRBV19 and TRBJ1-1; 8 bases match TRBD1. V was pared by 5 bases and J by 0 bases, with 11 bases of the junction left unmatched. CDR3 length: 17 amino acids. Germline V gene data show CDR1 as LNHDA and CDR2 as SQIVND (reference sequence). The CDR3 DNA reads as TGTGCCAGTAGTCCGCTCTGGTGGACAGGGATGAACACTGAAGCTTTCTTT. Encoded protein: CASSPLWWTGMNTEAFF.

The rearrangement uses TRBV6-6 and TRBJ1-1, with D possibly being TRBD1 (6 bases). Looked up from germline, CDR1 is MNHNY and CDR2 is SVGAGI (reference sequence). Trimming shortened V by 5 bases and J by 2 bases, and 15 bases separated the two germline ends. The CDR3 contains 15 residues. The CDR3 loop reads CASSRPGTTNTEAFF. DNA of the CDR3: TGTGCCAGCAGTCGGCCCGGGACAACAAACACTGAAGCTTTCTTT.

The genes are TRBV28 and TRBJ2-1, with 8 bases that match TRBD2. CDR1 is MDHEN, CDR2 SYDVKM, per germline. CDR3 size: 15 residues. J gave up 8 bases and V 4 bases, and 10 bases lay outside the gene matches. As DNA, the CDR3 is TGTGCCAGCAGTTGGTCCAGCGGGAGCCGCCATGAGCAGTTCTTC. Translated: CASSWSSGSRHEQFF.

About this clone: The conserved phenylalanine or tryptophan normally closing the CDR3 is absent here, so this likely arose from a read error. This rearrangement joins TRBV7-9 to TRBJ2-7; 7 bases are shared with TRBD1. V lost 1 base and J lost 6; bases outside the gene matches: 12. This CDR3 has 16 residues. Germline V gives CDR1 SEHNR, CDR2 FQNEAQ (reference sequence). The DNA of the CDR3 is TGTGCCAGCAGCTTAGATTACCCTCACAGGGGTGGCGAGCAGTACCTC. Translation gives CASSLDYPHRGGEQYL.

This clone was counted a few times. The chain carries TRBV2 and TRBJ1-1; no definite D call. The CDR3 is 13 amino acids. Trimming cost V 3 bases and J 0 bases, with 5 bases left between them. Germline-derived CDR1 and CDR2 are SNHLY and FYNNEI. The CDR3, as DNA: TGTGCCAGCAGTGACAACATGAACACTGAAGCTTTCTTT. Its translation is CASSDNMNTEAFF.

The chain has TRBV7-9 and TRBJ2-1; no clear D. Trimming shortened V by 7 bases and J by 3 bases, and 22 bases separated the two germline ends. Germline CDR1 is SEHNR and CDR2 is FQNEAQ (reference sequence). The length of the CDR3 is 17 residues. CDR3 DNA sequence: TGTGCCAGCACTACGACACCGTCGGGCGGCTACTACAATGAGCAGTTCTTC. Translation: CASTTTPSGGYYNEQFF. Drawing the rest from reference TRBV7-9 and TRBJ2-1, the complete variable domain is DTGVSQNPRHKITKRGQNVTFRCDPISEHNRLYWYRQTLGQGPEFLTYFQNEAQLEKSRLLSDRFSAERPKGSFSTLEIQRTEQGDSAMYLCASTTTPSGGYYNEQFFGPGTRLTVL.

The V gene is TRBV4-3, the J gene TRBJ1-3, with TRBD1 as a possible D gene (5 bases). The germline CDR1 and CDR2 sequences are LGHNA and YSLEER. The ends were cut back, 3 bases at V and 0 bases at J, with 9 bases in the middle. The CDR3 covers 15 residues. The CDR3 is CASSQWGGSGNTIYF. CDR3 sequence (DNA): TGCGCCAGCAGCCAGTGGGGGGGCTCTGGAAACACCATATATTTT.

This clone appeared a single time. The chain recombines TRBV29-1 with TRBJ2-2, with D hard to call. This CDR3 contains 14 residues. Germline V CDR1 and CDR2: SQVTM, ANQGSEA. V was trimmed by 4 bases and J by 0 bases, leaving 9 bases between them. CDR3 residues: CSVALRPNTGELFF. The CDR3 nucleotides are TGCAGCGTTGCCCTGAGGCCGAACACCGGGGAGCTGTTTTTT.

Concerning this clone: The sample holds other DNA sequences that translate to the same CDR3. The chain carries TRBV6-5 and TRBJ1-1; D is perhaps TRBD1 (5 bases). Germline-derived CDR1 and CDR2 are MNHEY and SVGAGI. V lost 0 bases, J lost 0 bases, and 8 bases lay in between. The CDR3 runs to 15 residues. The DNA for the CDR3 is TGTGCCAGCAGTTACTCGGGACTAATGAACACTGAAGCTTTCTTT. As protein: CASSYSGLMNTEAFF.

V usage is TRBV28 and J usage is TRBJ2-3, with 13 nucleotides matching TRBD2. Per germline, CDR1 MDHEN and CDR2 SYDVKM. This CDR3 has 17 residues. J was trimmed by 4 bases and V by 1 base; bases with no gene match: 5. The CDR3 reads CASSLYRTSGSADTQYF. As DNA, the CDR3 is TGTGCCAGCAGTTTATATAGGACTAGCGGGAGTGCAGATACGCAGTATTTT.

V and J are TRBV28 and TRBJ1-5; 8 nucleotides align to TRBD1. Germline trimming cut 5 bases from V and 6 bases from J; bases unmatched to any gene: 15. Germline V gene sequence: CDR1 MDHEN, CDR2 SYDVKM. The CDR3 length is 17 residues. The DNA for the CDR3 is TGTGCCAGCAGTCCCCCGGGGCCAGGGGGCGCGGGTCAGCCCCAGCATTTT. This encodes CASSPPGPGGAGQPQHF.

On this clone itself: The sample has other DNA sequences that encode this CDR3 too. The chain has TRBV11-2 and TRBJ2-1; 9 bases fit TRBD2. V lost 1 base, J lost 1 base, and 2 bases stayed unmatched. The CDR3 loop spans 16 amino acids. Germline V gene sequence: CDR1 SGHAT, CDR2 FQNNGV. For the CDR3, the DNA is TGTGCCAGCAGCTTAGGGCTAGCGGGGTCCTACAATGAGCAGTTCTTC. Its protein is CASSLGLAGSYNEQFF.

CDR3 in amino acids: CASRPEGGTEAFF. CDR3 bases: TGTGCCAGCAGACCGGAGGGGGGCACTGAAGCTTTCTTT. The V gene is TRBV2, the J gene TRBJ1-1; D possibly corresponds to TRBD1 (6 bases). Trimming took 6 bases from V and 4 from J, leaving 12 bases between them. The germline CDR1 and CDR2 sequences are SNHLY and FYNNEI. CDR3 length equals 13 residues. The variable domain in full, with the rest retrieved from reference TRBV2 and TRBJ1-1, is EPEVTQTPSHQVTQMGQEVILRCVPISNHLYFYWYRQILGQKVEFLVSFYNNEISEKSEIFDDQFSVERPDGSNFTLKIRSTKLEDSAMYFCASRPEGGTEAFFGQGTRLTVV.

The rearrangement links TRBV27 to TRBJ1-1; tentative D call: TRBD1 (6 bases). Germline lookup yields CDR1 MNHEY and CDR2 SMNVEV (reference sequence). The CDR3 totals 13 residues. The V end was cut by 8 bases, the J end by 5 bases, with 15 bases between. The CDR3 coding sequence is TGTGCCAGCCGAACAGGGTTTGCGACTGAAGCTTTCTTT. Residues: CASRTGFATEAFF.

This clone came up once. V is TRBV4-1 and J is TRBJ2-2; 8 nucleotides line up with TRBD2. V dropped 3 bases and J dropped 0; count of bases not matched to a gene: 3. Looked up from germline, CDR1 is MGHRA and CDR2 is YSYEKL. The CDR3 extends over 16 amino acids. The CDR3 here is CASSHGGRPNTGELFF. The CDR3 bases are TGCGCCAGCAGCCATGGCGGGAGGCCGAACACCGGGGAGCTGTTTTTT.

The chain recombines TRBV7-2 with TRBJ2-7, with 11 bases matching TRBD2. This CDR3 spans 16 amino acids. J lost 3 bases, V lost 2 bases, and 6 bases had no gene match. Per germline, CDR1 SGHTA and CDR2 FQGNSA. The DNA for the CDR3 is TGTGCCAGCAGCTTATTAGGGACTAGCGGTTTCTACGAGCAGTACTTC. Amino acids: CASSLLGTSGFYEQYF.

V is TRBV5-1 and J is TRBJ2-3; D ambiguous. Germline loops: CDR1 SGHRS, CDR2 YFSETQ. The CDR3 sequence is 14 residues long. The V end lost 4 bases, the J end lost 5 bases, and 14 bases lay between the germline ends. CDR3 residues: CASSLALVRDTQYF. CDR3 bases: TGCGCCAGCAGCCTCGCCCTAGTCAGAGATACGCAGTATTTT.

On this clone itself: The identical CDR3 is also encoded by other nucleotide sequences in the sample. The V call is TRBV18, the J call TRBJ1-4; 8 bases are shared with TRBD1. V dropped 2 bases and J dropped 5; count of bases not matched to a gene: 4. The CDR3 totals 15 residues. Germline-derived CDR1 and CDR2 are KGHSH and LQKENI. The CDR3 DNA is TGTGCCAGCTCACCAAGGACAGGGTGGAATGAAAAACTGTTTTTT. Protein product: CASSPRTGWNEKLFF.

The chain has TRBV6-1 and TRBJ2-5; 8 bases match TRBD1. Germline CDR1 MNHNS, CDR2 SASEGT. Losses at the gene ends were 7 bases for V and 4 bases for J; bases not matched to a gene: 11. The CDR3 is 15 amino acids. For the CDR3, the DNA is TGTGCCAGCAATGAGCAGGGGGCTAGGGGAGAGACCCAGTACTTC. This sequence encodes CASNEQGARGETQYF.

The CDR3 region is CASSLFGGEGEKLFF. The DNA of the CDR3 is TGTGCCAGCAGCTTGTTTGGGGGGGAGGGCGAAAAACTGTTTTTT. V gene TRBV7-2 combines with J gene TRBJ1-4; a weak D match, TRBD1 (5 bases). CDR3 size: 15 residues. Germline V gives CDR1 SGHTA, CDR2 FQGNSA. Trimming took 3 bases from V and 8 from J, leaving 16 bases between them.

The chain combines TRBV29-1 with TRBJ1-1, with 7 bases matching TRBD1. Germline loops: CDR1 SQVTM, CDR2 ANQGSEA. Unmatched junction bases numbered 6, after V lost 7 bases and J lost 4 bases. This CDR3 has 12 amino acids. CDR3 coding DNA: TGCAGCGGCAGACAGGGAGGCACTGAAGCTTTCTTT. Translating it yields CSGRQGGTEAFF.